These 10 T cell receptor beta chains were sequenced from one sample in a study of shared T cell receptors in the human thymus. Sequenced by immunoSEQ multiplex PCR; TCRdb stores in-frame clones only, minus some. This sample has hundreds of thousands of clones, with 88% found just once. The same specimen was also included in a second study, on human thymus T cells.

The sample consisted of thymocytes. Source of these receptors: a boy in the first two years of life with a congenital heart defect.

The chain uses TRBV5-4 and TRBJ2-1, with 9 bases fitting TRBD2. J lost 2 bases, V lost 3 bases, and 9 bases had no gene match. The CDR3 is made up of 17 amino acids. The germline gives CDR1 SGHNT, CDR2 YYREEE (reference sequence). The CDR3 DNA reads TGTGCCAGCAGCTCGGCGTCTAGCGGGGCGACCTACAATGAGCAGTTCTTC. This gives the protein CASSSASSGATYNEQFF.

The chain joins TRBV25-1 to TRBJ2-1, with 9 bases that match TRBD2. Germline lookup yields CDR1 MGHDK and CDR2 SYGVNS. J was trimmed by 4 bases and V by 4 bases; bases with no gene match: 5. The CDR3 is made up of 15 amino acids. DNA of the CDR3: TGTGCCAGCAGTGCACTAGCGGGTCTTTACAATGAGCAGTTCTTC. Its protein is CASSALAGLYNEQFF.

The chain recombines TRBV28 with TRBJ2-3; 9 nucleotides align to TRBD2. V lost 2 bases, J lost 6 bases, and 12 bases stayed unmatched. The CDR3 is 17 residues long. Looked up from germline, CDR1 is MDHEN and CDR2 is SYDVKM. As DNA, the CDR3 is TGTGCCAGCAGTTTAAGCTGTCGGCGGGAGGGATTTGATACGCAGTATTTT. It codes for CASSLSCRREGFDTQYF.

The J gene is TRBJ2-2, the V gene TRBV27; TRBD2 is a possible D gene (5 bases). The V and J ends lost 7 bases and 0 bases respectively, with 12 bases between them. Looked up from germline, CDR1 is MNHEY and CDR2 is SMNVEV (reference sequence). CDR3 size: 15 residues. CDR3 protein: CASKPDWSNTGELFF. The CDR3 coding sequence is TGTGCCAGCAAGCCGGACTGGTCGAACACCGGGGAGCTGTTTTTT.

This clone was picked up one time. The chain couples TRBV7-2 to TRBJ2-3, with TRBD1 as a possible D gene (6 bases). The V end was cut by 2 bases, the J end by 3 bases, with 12 bases between. The CDR3 sequence is 15 residues long. Germline CDR1 and CDR2: SGHTA and FQGNSA. The DNA of the CDR3 is TGTGCCAGCAGCTTATGGTCAGGGGATACAGATACGCAGTATTTT. It translates to CASSLWSGDTDTQYF.

The chain joins TRBV30 to TRBJ1-1; tentatively, D is TRBD1 (5 bases). Germline V lookup: CDR1 GTSNPN, CDR2 SVGIG (reference sequence). The CDR3 consists of 14 residues. V was shortened by 1 base and J by 0 bases, with 9 bases between the two germline ends. The CDR3 coding sequence is TGTGCCTGGAGTGGAAGACAGTTGAACACTGAAGCTTTCTTT. This codes for CAWSGRQLNTEAFF.

This chain connects TRBV4-3 to TRBJ2-7; weak D call: TRBD2 (5 bases). With 4 bases removed from V and 0 bases from J, the gap between germline ends came to 19 bases. The germline V gene encodes CDR1 LGHNA and CDR2 YSLEER. This CDR3 spans 17 amino acids. In nucleotides, the CDR3 is TGCGCCAGCAGCCGCCTTTGGAGGAGCGGCCCCTCCTACGAGCAGTACTTC. Translating it yields CASSRLWRSGPSYEQYF.

The chain links TRBV7-2 to TRBJ2-7; 12 bases are shared with TRBD1. CDR3 size: 16 residues. J gave up 3 bases and V 1 base, and 4 bases lay outside the gene matches. CDR1 SGHTA and CDR2 FQGNSA come from the germline V gene. The CDR3 DNA follows: TGTGCCAGCAGCTTAGTGGGGACAGGGGGCAACTACGAGCAGTACTTC. Encoded protein: CASSLVGTGGNYEQYF.

The J gene is TRBJ2-7, the V gene TRBV5-4, with 10 bases that match TRBD2. The CDR3 covers 18 residues. Per the germline V gene, CDR1 is SGHNT and CDR2 is YYREEE (reference sequence). V gave up 3 bases and J gave up 6 bases; unmatched junction bases: 18. The CDR3 reads CASSSSPPSWSGRGEQYF. CDR3 DNA: TGTGCCAGCAGCTCCTCCCCACCCAGTTGGAGCGGGAGGGGCGAGCAGTACTTC. The full variable domain, with the rest looked up from reference TRBV5-4 and TRBJ2-7, is ETGVTQSPTHLIKTRGQQVTLRCSSQSGHNTVSWYQQALGQGPQFIFQYYREEENGRGNFPPRFSGLQFPNYSSELNVNALELDDSALYLCASSSSPPSWSGRGEQYFGPGTRLTVT.

This clone was detected a few times. This chain's CDR3 is CASSDPLHGTLHTEAFF. The CDR3, as DNA: TGCGCCAGCAGTGATCCCCTACACGGGACACTTCACACTGAAGCTTTCTTT. V is TRBV10-2 and J is TRBJ1-1; maybe TRBD1 (6 bases). CDR3 length equals 17 residues. From germline, CDR1 is WSHSY and CDR2 SAAADI. V lost 3 bases and J lost 3, with 20 bases in between.